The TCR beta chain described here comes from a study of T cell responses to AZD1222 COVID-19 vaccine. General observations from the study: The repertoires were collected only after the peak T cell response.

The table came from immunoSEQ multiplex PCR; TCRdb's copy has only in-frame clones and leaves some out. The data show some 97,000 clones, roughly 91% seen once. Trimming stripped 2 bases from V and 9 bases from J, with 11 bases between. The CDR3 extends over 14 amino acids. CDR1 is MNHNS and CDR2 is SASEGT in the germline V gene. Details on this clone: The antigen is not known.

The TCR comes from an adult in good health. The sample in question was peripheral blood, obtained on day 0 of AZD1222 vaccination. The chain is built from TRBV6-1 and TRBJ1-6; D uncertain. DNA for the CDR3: TGTGCCAGCAGTGAAAGTGGCGCGGGTTCACCCCTCCACTTT. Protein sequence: CASSESGAGSPLHF.